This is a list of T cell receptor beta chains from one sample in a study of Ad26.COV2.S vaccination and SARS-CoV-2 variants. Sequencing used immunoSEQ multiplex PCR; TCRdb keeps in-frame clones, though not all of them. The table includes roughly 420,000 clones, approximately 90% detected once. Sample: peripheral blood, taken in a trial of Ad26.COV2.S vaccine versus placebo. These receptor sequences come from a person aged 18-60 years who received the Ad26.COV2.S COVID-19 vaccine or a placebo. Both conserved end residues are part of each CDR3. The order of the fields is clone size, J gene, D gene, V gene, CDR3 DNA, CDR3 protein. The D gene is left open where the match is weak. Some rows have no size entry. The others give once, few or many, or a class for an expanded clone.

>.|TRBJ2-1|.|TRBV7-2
TGTGCCAGCAGCCCCCCCCCAGCGATATCCTACAATGAGCAGTTCTTC
CASSPPPAISYNEQFF
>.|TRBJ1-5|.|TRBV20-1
TGCAGTGCTAGTAAAGGGGTTGATCAGCCCCAGCATTTT
CSASKGVDQPQHF
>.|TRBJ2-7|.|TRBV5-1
TGCGCCAGCAGCTACATAACGCTCTCGGCAGGGGTGTCTTACGAGCAGTACTTC
CASSYITLSAGVSYEQYF
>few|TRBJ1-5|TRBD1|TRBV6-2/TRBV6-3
TGTGCCAGCAGTTACATGGGACAGGGGGCCTATAGCAATCAGCCCCAGCATTTT
CASSYMGQGAYSNQPQHF
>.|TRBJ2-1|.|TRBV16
TGTGCCAGCAGCCAATTGGGCTTGGAGGGGGACGAGCAGTTCTTC
CASSQLGLEGDEQFF
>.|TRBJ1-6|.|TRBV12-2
TGTGCAAGTCGCTCGACGGTGAATTCACCCCTCCACTTT
CASRSTVNSPLHF
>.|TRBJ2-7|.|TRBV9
TGTGCCAGCAGCGCACCGGGACGGTTCTACGAGCAGTACTTC
CASSAPGRFYEQYF
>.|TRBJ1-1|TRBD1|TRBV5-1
TGCGCCAGCAGCTTGGAGCCCCTAACAGGGGACTATATGTTCACTGAAGCTTTCTTT
CASSLEPLTGDYMFTEAFF
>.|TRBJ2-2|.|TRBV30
TGTGCCTGGAGTCTCATGAGGGGGACCGGGGAGCTGTTTTTT
CAWSLMRGTGELFF
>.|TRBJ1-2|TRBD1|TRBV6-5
TGTGCCAGCAACAACAGGGGCGACGGCTACACCTTC
CASNNRGDGYTF
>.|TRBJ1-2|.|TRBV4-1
TGCGCCAGCAGCCAATCATCCGGCAACGATGGCTACACCTTC
CASSQSSGNDGYTF
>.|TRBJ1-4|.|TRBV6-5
TGTGCCAGCAGTTTACAGGGATTTGCAACTAATGAAAAACTGTTTTTT
CASSLQGFATNEKLFF
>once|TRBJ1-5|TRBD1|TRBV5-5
TGTGCCAGCAGCGGAGGGACAGGATGGGCTCAGCCCCAGCATTTT
CASSGGTGWAQPQHF
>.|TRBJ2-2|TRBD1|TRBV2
TGTGCCAGAACAGGGGATTGGGACACCGGGGAGCTGTTTTTT
CARTGDWDTGELFF
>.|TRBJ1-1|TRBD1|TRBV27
TGTGCCAGCAGTTCCGGGACAGGTCGTGAAGCTTTCTTT
CASSSGTGREAFF
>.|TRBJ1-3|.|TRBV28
TGTGCCAGCAGTAGGGCCCCCGGTTCTGGAAACACCATATATTTT
CASSRAPGSGNTIYF
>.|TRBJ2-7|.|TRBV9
TGTGCCAGCAGCGTAGGGCGGGGTGGGACGTACGAGCAGTACTTC
CASSVGRGGTYEQYF
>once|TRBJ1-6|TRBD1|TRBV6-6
TGTGCCAGCATTAAGAGACAGGGGGCGGATTCACCCCTCCACTTT
CASIKRQGADSPLHF
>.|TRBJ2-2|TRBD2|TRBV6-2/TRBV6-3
TGTGCCAGCAGTCCAGGACTAGCGGGGGCTAGCGGGGAGCTGTTTTTT
CASSPGLAGASGELFF
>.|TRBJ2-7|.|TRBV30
TGTGCCTGGAGTGTCCTGGGGGGCTACGAGCAGTACTTC
CAWSVLGGYEQYF
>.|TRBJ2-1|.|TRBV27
TGTGCCAGCAGTTTAGGTACGGGGTGGTCACAGTTCTTC
CASSLGTGWSQFF
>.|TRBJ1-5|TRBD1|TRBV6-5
TGTGCCAGCGAACCGACAGGGCGGATGGCAGCCCAGCATTTT
CASEPTGRMAAQHF
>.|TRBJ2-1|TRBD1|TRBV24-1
TGTGCCACCAGTGATTTTCCGAGGACAGGGGTCGAGCAGTTCTTC
CATSDFPRTGVEQFF
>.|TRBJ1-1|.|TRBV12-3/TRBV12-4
TGTGCCAGCAGTCGACGGTTAAACACTGAAGCTTTCTTT
CASSRRLNTEAFF
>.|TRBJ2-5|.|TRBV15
TGTGCCACCAGCAGAGAGGTCCAGTGGGAGACCCAGTACTTC
CATSREVQWETQYF
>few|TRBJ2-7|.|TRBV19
TGTGCCACTCTAGACGGGATCTCCTACGAGCAGTACTTC
CATLDGISYEQYF
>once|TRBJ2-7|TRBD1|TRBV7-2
TGTGCCAGCAGCTTAGACAGGGGATCCGAGCAGTACTTC
CASSLDRGSEQYF
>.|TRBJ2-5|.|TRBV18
TGTGCCAGCTCACCACCGAGGGGGGGCAGGGAGACCCAGTACTTC
CASSPPRGGRETQYF
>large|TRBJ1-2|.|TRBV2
TGTGCCAGCAGCGTCGGGGACTCTGGCTACACCTTC
CASSVGDSGYTF
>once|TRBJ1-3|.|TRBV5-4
TGTGCCAGCACCAACTCATGGGGTAACGGAAACACCATATATTTT
CASTNSWGNGNTIYF
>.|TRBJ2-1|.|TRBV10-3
TGTGCCATCAGTGACCGAGGCGAGCAGTTCTTC
CAISDRGEQFF
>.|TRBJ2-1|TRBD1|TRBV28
TGTGCCAGCAGCTGGACAGGGGGCGGGTACAATGAGCAGTTCTTC
CASSWTGGGYNEQFF
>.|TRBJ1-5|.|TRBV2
TGTGCCAGCAGTGGAGGGATGGCGGCCAATCAGCCCCAGCATTTT
CASSGGMAANQPQHF
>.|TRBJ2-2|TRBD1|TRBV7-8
TGTGCCAGCAGCGCCGGGACAGGGTCGGCCGGGGAGCTGTTTTTT
CASSAGTGSAGELFF
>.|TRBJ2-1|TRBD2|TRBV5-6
TGTGCCAGCAGCTTCCCAATGACTAGCGGGGCCGGGGGCGATGAGCAGTTCTTC
CASSFPMTSGAGGDEQFF
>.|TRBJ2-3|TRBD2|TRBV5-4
TGTGCCAGCAGCTTGGAGGCGGGGGGCCCGGGAGATACGCAGTATTTT
CASSLEAGGPGDTQYF
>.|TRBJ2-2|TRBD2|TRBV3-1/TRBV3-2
TGTGCCAGCAGCCAAGATAGCGGGGGGAACACCGGGGAGCTGTTTTTT
CASSQDSGGNTGELFF
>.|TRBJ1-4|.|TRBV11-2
TGTGCCAGCAGCTTAGGCAGGGGTAATGAAAAACTGTTTTTT
CASSLGRGNEKLFF
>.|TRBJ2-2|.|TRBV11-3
TGTGCCAGCAGCCTCACCAGGGGAGACACCGGGGAGCTGTTTTTT
CASSLTRGDTGELFF
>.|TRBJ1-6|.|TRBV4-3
TGCGCCAGCAGCCAAGATTTTAATTCACCCCTCCACTTT
CASSQDFNSPLHF
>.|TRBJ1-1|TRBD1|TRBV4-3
TGCGCCAGCAGCCCCCGGGACAGGGGGCAGGCTTTCTTT
CASSPRDRGQAFF
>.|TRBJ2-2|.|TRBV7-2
TGTGCCAGCAGCTTTGAGTTTCCCGGGGAGCTGTTTTTT
CASSFEFPGELFF
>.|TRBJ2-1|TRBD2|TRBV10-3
TGTGCCATCAGTGAGTCTAGCGGGGGTTACAATGAGCAGTTCTTC
CAISESSGGYNEQFF
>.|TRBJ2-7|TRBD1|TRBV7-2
TGTGCCAGCAGCTTAGCAGGGGGCCGGGACGAGCAGTACTTC
CASSLAGGRDEQYF
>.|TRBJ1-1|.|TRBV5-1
TGCGCCAGCAGCTTAAAGGAAACAGGGCACACTGAAGCTTTCTTT
CASSLKETGHTEAFF
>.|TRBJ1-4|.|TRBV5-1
TGCGCCAGCCCTGGGGGAATCGAAAAACTGTTTTTT
CASPGGIEKLFF
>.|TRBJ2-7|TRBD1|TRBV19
TGTGCCAGCGGACAGGGTCCCTACGAGCAGTACTTC
CASGQGPYEQYF
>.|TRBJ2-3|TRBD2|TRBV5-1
TGCGCCAGCAGCTTGGTACTAGCGGGGGGGAACGCAGATACGCAGTATTTT
CASSLVLAGGNADTQYF
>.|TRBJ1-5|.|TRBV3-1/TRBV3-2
TGTGCCAGCAGCCAAGATCTATTACAGCCCCAGCATTTT
CASSQDLLQPQHF
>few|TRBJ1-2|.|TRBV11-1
TGTGCCAGCAGCCCAGCCGGGGGCTATGGCTACACCTTC
CASSPAGGYGYTF
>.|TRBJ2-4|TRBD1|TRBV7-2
TGTGCCAGCAGCTTCCCGGACAGGGCCCCAAACATTCAGTACTTC
CASSFPDRAPNIQYF
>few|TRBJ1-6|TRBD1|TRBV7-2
TGTGCCACCCGGACAGGGTTAAATTCACCCCTCCACTTT
CATRTGLNSPLHF
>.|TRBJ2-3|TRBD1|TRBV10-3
TGTGCCATCAGTGAAGGTAGGGGGCGAGATACGCAGTATTTT
CAISEGRGRDTQYF
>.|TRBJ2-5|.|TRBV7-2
TGTGCCAGCAGCTTAATGACTAGAAACCAAGAGACCCAGTACTTC
CASSLMTRNQETQYF
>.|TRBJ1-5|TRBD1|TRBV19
TGTGCCAGTAGTTCACAGGGGGCCGGCCAGCCCCAGCATTTT
CASSSQGAGQPQHF
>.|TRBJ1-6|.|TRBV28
TGTGCCTCAACTTCCGGGGATTCACCCCTCCACTTT
CASTSGDSPLHF
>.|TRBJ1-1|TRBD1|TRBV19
TGTGCCAGTAGTCCCAGGGGGCTGAACACTGAAGCTTTCTTT
CASSPRGLNTEAFF
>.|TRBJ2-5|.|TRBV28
TGTGCCAGCAGGTTAGGCATCCAAGAGACCCAGTACTTC
CASRLGIQETQYF
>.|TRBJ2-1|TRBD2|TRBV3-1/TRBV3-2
TGTGCCAGCAGCCACCTAGCGGGGGGGAACAATGAGCAGTTCTTC
CASSHLAGGNNEQFF
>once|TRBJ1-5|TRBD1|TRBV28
TGTGCCAGCAGTTTCCCCGGGACAGGGGACAATCAGCCCCAGCATTTT
CASSFPGTGDNQPQHF